This T cell receptor (beta chain) stems from a study of Ad26.COV2.S vaccination and SARS-CoV-2 variants (dated by TCRdb to about 2021). Background on the whole study: Donors in the vaccine arm were drawn from COV1001, a multicentre, randomized, double-blind, placebo-controlled phase I-IIa trial testing Ad26.COV2.S in healthy adults. Investigators remained blinded to trial group allocation during experiments and outcome assessment. Ad26.COV2.S was administered intramuscularly at 5 x 10^10 or 1 x 10^11 viral particles, either as a single shot or as two shots given 56 days apart. A total of roughly 32 samples were included in the TCR-sequenced set, comprising approximately 20 Ad26.COV2.S vaccine recipients, 5 placebo recipients and 8 SARS-CoV-2 convalescent individuals. Trial participants were randomized into five groups of five: low-dose or high-dose Ad26.COV2.S given once or twice, or placebo on both occasions. TCRbeta repertoire sequencing served as the tool for gauging how specific and how broad the SARS-CoV-2-reactive T cell receptors were following Ad26.COV2.S vaccination.

The treatment or condition label for this specimen denotes: roughly 18 received Ad26.COV2.S at low or high dose, single or two shots; about 5 received placebo; per-sample allocation not given. Repertoires of vaccine and placebo recipients were sequenced from samples collected on day 63 after the first injection. In Cohort 1b, 20 to 25 adults aged 18-55 years were enrolled at a single site in Boston, USA, between 29 July and 7 August 2020. As a vaccine, Ad26.COV2.S was a replication-incompetent adenovirus type 26 vector that expressed a prefusion-stabilized SARS-CoV-2 spike protein derived from the original Wuhan strain. Including cysteine and phenylalanine, the CDR3 has 15 amino acids. The sequence is cut down to CDR3 DNA, 45 bases in frame from base 1. The germline V gene (reference sequence) supplies CDR1 LNHDA and CDR2 SQIVND. Trimming takes 6 bases from V and 5 bases from J, and the germline ends sit 19 bases apart.

Results the study describes overall, beyond this receptor: Higher spike-specific TCR breadth was observed in Ad26.COV2.S recipients than in placebo recipients (P = 0.0014). Vaccine and placebo recipients had similar non-spike TCR breadth, a finding consistent with the vaccine containing only spike. The authors noted that the TCR breadth and depth analyses may have underestimated total T cell responses. After vaccination, spike-specific CD8+ and CD4+ T cell responses were reported to show substantial breadth. The study was not powered to compare responses between vaccine doses or regimens.

A word on this clone: Its specific antigen is unknown. No per-base quality is available; no much larger clone lies one base away.

The immunoSEQ Assay was the method used to sequence TCRbeta CDR3 regions. After extraction, genomic DNA underwent amplification by bias-controlled multiplex PCR, followed by high-throughput sequencing. In the source study's methods: Collapsing and filtering of sequences were performed to quantify the absolute abundance of each unique TCRbeta CDR3 region. T cell fraction was estimated by normalizing TCRbeta template counts to usable DNA, which was measured by amplifying reference genes present in all nucleated cells. Repertoire TCRs were annotated as SARS-CoV-2-specific by exact matching of V gene, CDR3 amino acid sequence and J gene to a known reactive TCR set. MIRA supplied the reference SARS-CoV-2 TCR set, which was filtered for enrichment in COVID-19-positive ImmuneCODE repertoires so that public or cross-reactive TCRs were removed. Using the MIRA antigens, annotated TCRs were further analysed by specific ORF or by position within an ORF. Breadth was defined as the number of annotated unique rearrangements divided by the total number of unique productive rearrangements, and depth was defined as the summed frequency of the annotated unique rearrangements. Two-sided Wilcoxon rank-sum tests were used to compare TCR breadth between groups. TCRdb limited this immuneACCESS table to in-frame rearrangements with V and J called. A share of clones is missing; checked studies link under half to unresolved V genes, and the rest is unexplained. V and J calls and clone size are as listed in that table; D and trimming were resolved from the DNA. The sample table records some 240,000 clones; around nine tenths of these occur just once. Roughly 3% of the sample rests with the top ten.

The chain is assembled from TRBV19 and TRBJ1-1; 5 matching bases give a weak D call of TRBD1. The TCR was taken from a person aged 18-60 years who received the Ad26.COV2.S COVID-19 vaccine or a placebo. The specimen was peripheral blood, collected in a trial of Ad26.COV2.S vaccine versus placebo. The DNA reads TGTGCCAGTAGCGGGGGTAGGTTACGAACGACTGAAGCTTTCTTT. This translates into CASSGGRLRTTEAFF.